The clone carrying this T cell receptor (beta chain) was counted ten times or more. What it recognizes is unknown. This sample stems from a study of blood T cells in healthy people across ages. Across the whole study: Roughly one uniquely barcoded beta molecule per two T cells was captured. Study-wide findings and caveats: Long-lived and aged donors differed, with more naive CD4+ cells and higher diversity in the long-lived. TCR beta diversity was tightly associated with the proportion of naive T cells.

Alongside a J-beta primer mix, a sample-barcoded 5' primer served in a second PCR lasting roughly 6 to 11 cycles. TCRdb processed the 5' RACE reads anew with MiXCR; each CDR3 protein has one entry. Counted here are 650,000 to 1,000,000 distinct CDR3 sequences, roughly 35% occurring once; the ten biggest clones make up approximately 13%. From germline, CDR1 is MDHEN and CDR2 SYDVKM. This CDR3 has 12 residues. Trimming removed 6 bases from V and 7 bases from J, with 11 bases in between. Peripheral blood from each donor was collected in a volume of 9.5 to 10 milliliters. Material: blood. The receptor was isolated from a man in his late teens or twenties in good health. The chain uses TRBV28 and TRBJ2-3, with D unresolved. The CDR3 loop is CASSSGRNTQYF. In DNA form, the CDR3 reads TGTGCCAGCAGCTCCGGCCGAAATACGCAGTATTTT. Combining the CDR3 with reference TRBV28 and TRBJ2-3 gives the whole variable domain DVKVTQSSRYLVKRTGEKVFLECVQDMDHENMFWYRQDPGLGLRLIYFSYDVKMKEKGDIPEGYSVSREKKERFSLILESASTNQTSMYLCASSSGRNTQYFGPGTRLTVL.